This TCR beta chain was found in a study of cytomegalovirus exposure and HLA in healthy donors (dated by TCRdb to the late 2010s). Describing the broader study: An earlier analysis of some 500 of the donors reported roughly 300 Gb of sequence data and roughly 100 million unique TCR beta sequences from 150 million to 200 million T cells. HLA typing included class I and class II loci at four-digit resolution. Among the roughly 370 genotyped donors, more than 70% belonged to the genetic ancestry cluster associated with self-reported Caucasian donors. An early release covering more than 500 HLA-typed donors comprised about 300 gigabases of sequencing data and roughly 85 million unique TCR sequences. Typing coverage varied by locus: 629-630 donors for A, B, C, DRB1 and DQB1; under 550 for DQA1; some 610 for DPA1; roughly 450 for DPB1. Roughly five DR-DQ haplotypes were handled as single units for association and clustering because linkage in the cohort was strong. Every repertoire in the discovery cohort had been generated on one and the same sequencing platform. Genome-wide SNP genotypes for about 65% of the 666 donors were used in a later genetic analysis, which treated that subset as a discovery cohort. The study aimed to test whether cataloging public T cell receptors could reveal signatures of past pathogen exposure. Besides the first cohort of around 670 subjects, a separate validation cohort made up of over 100 different subjects was used. Among 398 genotyped donors of the cohort, an average of roughly 230,000 unique TCR beta nucleotide sequences was sequenced per donor, of which about 18% were non-productive. Donor age, sex, ethnicity and CMV serostatus were compiled alongside the repertoire data. The T cell repertoires of 700 or so subjects were profiled by immunosequencing and related to cytomegalovirus serostatus. The study combined high-throughput TCR immunosequencing, statistical association of individual TCRs with disease status, and machine learning to predict cytomegalovirus infection status. A later analysis re-examined previously published TCR beta repertoires from 600 to 700 donors and added high-resolution HLA genotyping to investigate patterns of TCR occurrence. Rather than drawing on any new phenotypic data, the later analysis identified candidate immune exposures from TCR beta sequences and the way those sequences occurred across donors. An earlier analysis of approximately 630 of the donors applied high-throughput TCR beta sequencing to assess whether each TCR beta V gene segment acted as functional or pseudogenic.

The library was produced with the immunoSEQ multiplex PCR assay. The multiplex PCR relied on a mix of 60 forward primers for TCR Vbeta segments and 13 reverse primers for TCR Jbeta segments. Amplification of the CDR3 region of rearranged TCR beta genes was performed with a multiplex PCR assay on genomic DNA. Amplified TCR beta libraries were sequenced as 87-base-pair reads on the Illumina HiSeq System. The published analysis was carried out like this. A later analysis counted about 80 million unique TCR beta chains across the 550 to 800 repertoires, and 9.5 million to 11 million of these chains were shared by at least two donors. A nearest-neighbor algorithm error-corrected the raw reads and collapsed the reads into unique sequences, merging closely related sequences to remove PCR and sequencing errors. Alignment of CDR3 sequences to IMGT reference sequences was used to assign V, D and J gene segments. For a sequence to be retained, a match of at least six nucleotides to both a V gene segment and a J gene segment was required. Rearrangements were called productive when the CDR3 lacked stop codons and stayed in frame with V and J; all others were non-productive. Following IMGT convention, CDR3 was defined as the stretch from the second conserved V-encoded cysteine to the conserved J-encoded phenylalanine. Sequences without an unambiguous match to a single V gene segment were excluded from the earlier analysis of about 630 of the donors. In an earlier analysis of around 590 of the donors, a V segment was called functional when productive rearrangements were above 56.7%, and segregating when the standard deviation between donors exceeded 5%. A statistical classification framework was built to diagnose cytomegalovirus status from the catalog of TCR beta chain sequences. A later analysis assigned V and J genes by comparing TCR nucleotide sequences with IMGT/GENE-DB human TR gene sequences. In a later analysis, CDR3 sequences and most-parsimonious VDJ recombination scenarios were assigned using the TCRdist pipeline. In a later analysis, each TCR beta chain was defined by its CDR3 amino acid sequence together with its V-gene family, and reads lacking a unique V-gene family were excluded. In a later analysis, around 650 highly shared, low-generation-probability nucleotide sequences were removed to address suspected cross-contamination and a sequencing artifact. A later analysis calculated a clonal expansion index for each public chain from normalized within-repertoire ranks of inferred template counts. Generation probabilities in a later analysis came from a VDJ recombination model fitted to out-of-frame rearrangements, and those results were checked against IGoR. In a later analysis, TCR-TCR, TCR-HLA and TCR-CMV co-occurrence was scored with hypergeometric tests, and a repertoire-size bias correction was applied to TCR pairs. To estimate false discovery rates, a later analysis permuted the HLA or CMV assignments 20 times. A later analysis grouped co-occurring TCRs with DBSCAN, adding TCRdist sequence similarity when clustering within HLA-allele-positive subsets. Repertoires with fewer than 30,000 or more than 120,000 public chains, plus five repertoires with anomalous nucleotide sharing, were excluded from co-occurrence clustering. The immuneACCESS repertoire file appears here via TCRdb, limited to in-frame rearrangements. These files lack a portion of the clones; in checked studies, under half of the deficit traces to unresolved V genes, and the cause of the others is not known. The D gene and trimming were derived from the DNA, and the V and J assignments and clone size from that table. The sample table records some 120,000 clones; 74% of these occur just once. The ten top clones hold almost 6% of the sample.

The cohort comprised some 680 healthy bone marrow donors. At the time of sampling, all cohort members were nominally healthy, though unrecorded immune exposures were likely present. The donor tested CMV seropositive and was one of the 289 seropositive cohort members. Every donor gave a peripheral blood sample, and the peripheral blood mononuclear cells from that sample were used for TCR beta sequencing. The Qiagen DNeasy Blood Extraction Kit was used to extract genomic DNA from the blood cell samples. Regarding this clone: The antigen this receptor binds is unknown. No base quality information exists; no much larger clone differs at one position.

V drops 6 bases and J drops 3 bases, leaving 12 bases in between. CDR1 and CDR2, looked up from the germline V gene, are SNHLY and FYNNEI. Including cysteine and phenylalanine, the CDR3 has 14 amino acids. CDR3 DNA only is kept here, 42 bases in frame from base 1. Overall results and qualifications from the work: An association between a missense DCLRE1C variant and V-gene and J-gene trimming of TCR beta chains was found in a later genetic analysis and replicated in an independent cohort. The cohort was sequenced for TCR beta chains only, and without alpha or paired-chain data the features that could be detected were limited. The classifier was reported to diagnose cytomegalovirus status with high specificity and sensitivity in both the original and validation cohorts. In vitro tests confirmed that three of the cytomegalovirus-associated TCR beta chains recognize cytomegalovirus antigens. According to a later analysis, parvovirus B19, influenza, CMV and Epstein-Barr virus appeared linked to several top co-occurrence clusters. A further reported finding was that TCR beta sequences accurately predicted the HLA-A and HLA-B alleles for most subjects in the first cohort. In the study, 164 TCR beta chains were listed as associated with cytomegalovirus. In a later genetic analysis, fewer N-insertions in productive TCRs were reported among donors in an Asian-associated ancestry cluster than the roughly 700-donor mean. The only immune exposure information available for the cohort was CMV serostatus. Because HLA typing was unavailable for some donors at each locus, only the typed subset was used in association tests. Most TCR sequences were observed very rarely across donors, whereas some public TCRs were present in many individuals. The 87-base-pair reads could not distinguish some IMGT-functional V segments, including TRBV6-2 and TRBV6-3, so those segments were excluded. Linkage disequilibrium might explain the correlated functional status among segregating V segments, but an unknown experimental factor could not be ruled out. In a later analysis, HLA-associated TCR beta chains showed more clonal expansion and lower generation probabilities than non-associated chains that were equally common. A cluster of highly shared sequence variants was judged likely to represent a technical artifact of the sequencing pipeline. Presence/absence analyses assumed roughly uniform sequencing depth across donors, an assumption that may not hold. According to a later analysis, TCR association rates differed among HLA loci, with DRB1 alleles showing the most associated TCRs and HLA-C alleles showing the fewest. The earlier analysis of around 600 of the donors excluded about 16 rarely observed V segments, including chromosome 9 orphons, because counts were too low. In an earlier analysis of some 640 of the donors, most TCR beta V segments were observed in productive rearrangements about 90% or about 30% of the time, broadly matching IMGT annotations. A later analysis found that most CMV-associated TCR beta chains appeared HLA-restricted, with HLA associations seemingly driven largely by CMV exposure. At a false discovery rate of 0.05, a later analysis linked 15,000 to 20,000 TCR beta sequences to specific HLA alleles. When HLA alleles, especially DR and DQ, strongly co-occurred, TCR associations were difficult to assign to individual alleles. The authors suggested that the approach could potentially be generalized to other disease states and immunological phenotypes.

Sequencing was carried out using PBMCs. This clonotype was sampled from a woman in her forties or fifties in good health and CMV-seropositive. The rearrangement combines TRBV2 with TRBJ2-1, with a tentative D gene TRBD2 over 5 matching bases. The nucleotides read TGTGCCAGCAGGGAGGCACTCGGCTACAATGAGCAGTTCTTC. The encoded protein is CASREALGYNEQFF.